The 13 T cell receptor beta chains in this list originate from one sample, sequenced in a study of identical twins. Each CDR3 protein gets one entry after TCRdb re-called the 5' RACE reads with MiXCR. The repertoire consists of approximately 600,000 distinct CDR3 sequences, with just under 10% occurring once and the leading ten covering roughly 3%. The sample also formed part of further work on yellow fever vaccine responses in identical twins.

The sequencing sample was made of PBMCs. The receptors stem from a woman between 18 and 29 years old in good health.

The CDR3 nucleotides read TGTGCCAGCAGCCTCACCGACGGCTCCTCCTACGAGCAGTACTTC. Encoded protein: CASSLTDGSSYEQYF. V and J are TRBV7-9 and TRBJ2-7; no clear D. The V gene's germline CDR1 is SEHNR and CDR2 FQNEAQ (reference sequence). Trimming removed 5 bases at V and 0 bases at J, with 14 bases between. The CDR3 loop spans 15 amino acids.

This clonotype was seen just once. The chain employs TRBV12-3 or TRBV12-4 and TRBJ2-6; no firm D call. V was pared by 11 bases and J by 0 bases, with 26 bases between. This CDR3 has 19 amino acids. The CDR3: CAFCEWTLRTLSGANVLTF. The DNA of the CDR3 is TGTGCCTTCTGTGAGTGGACGCTAAGAACCCTCTCTGGGGCCAACGTCCTGACTTTC.

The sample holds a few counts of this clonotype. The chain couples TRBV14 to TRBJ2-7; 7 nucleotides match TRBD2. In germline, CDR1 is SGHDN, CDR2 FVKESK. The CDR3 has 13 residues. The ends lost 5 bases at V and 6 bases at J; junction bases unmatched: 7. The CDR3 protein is CASSSEGRVEQYF. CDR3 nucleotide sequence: TGTGCCAGCAGCTCAGAGGGGAGGGTCGAGCAGTACTTC.

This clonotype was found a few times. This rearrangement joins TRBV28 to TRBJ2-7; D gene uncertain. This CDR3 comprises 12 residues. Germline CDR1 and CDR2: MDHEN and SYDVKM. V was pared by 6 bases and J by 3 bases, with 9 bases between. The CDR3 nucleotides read TGTGCCAGCAGGGACCAGAACTACGAGCAGTACTTC. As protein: CASRDQNYEQYF.

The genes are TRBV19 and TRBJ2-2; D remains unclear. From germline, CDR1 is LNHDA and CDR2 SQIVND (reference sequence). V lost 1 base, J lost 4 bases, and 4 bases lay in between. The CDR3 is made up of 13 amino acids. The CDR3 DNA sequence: TGTGCCAGTAGTATAGCTGGCACCGGGGAGCTGTTTTTT. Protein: CASSIAGTGELFF. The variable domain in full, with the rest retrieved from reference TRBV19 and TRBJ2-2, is DGGITQSPKYLFRKEGQNVTLSCEQNLNHDAMYWYRQDPGQGLRLIYYSQIVNDFQKGDIAEGYSVSREKKESFPLTVTSAQKNPTAFYLCASSIAGTGELFFGEGSRLTVL.

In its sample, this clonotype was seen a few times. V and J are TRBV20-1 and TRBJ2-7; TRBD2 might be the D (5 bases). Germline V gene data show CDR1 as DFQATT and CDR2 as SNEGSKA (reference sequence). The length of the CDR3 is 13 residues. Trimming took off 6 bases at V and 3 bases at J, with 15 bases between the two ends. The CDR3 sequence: CSALKRQSYEQYF. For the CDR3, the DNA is TGCAGTGCCCTGAAGCGGCAGAGCTACGAGCAGTACTTC.

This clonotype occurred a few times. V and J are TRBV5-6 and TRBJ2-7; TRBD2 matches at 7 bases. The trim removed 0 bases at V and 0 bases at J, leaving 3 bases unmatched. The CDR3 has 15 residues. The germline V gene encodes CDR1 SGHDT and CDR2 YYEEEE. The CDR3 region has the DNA TGTGCCAGCAGCTTGGCGGTAGCGGGCTCCTACGAGCAGTACTTC. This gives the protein CASSLAVAGSYEQYF.

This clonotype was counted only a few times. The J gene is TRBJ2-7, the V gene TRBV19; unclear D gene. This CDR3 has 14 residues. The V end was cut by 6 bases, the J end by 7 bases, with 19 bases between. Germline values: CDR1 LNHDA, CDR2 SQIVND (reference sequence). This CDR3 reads CASRPERQIEEQYF. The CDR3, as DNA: TGTGCCAGTAGGCCTGAGCGCCAGATCGAAGAGCAGTACTTC. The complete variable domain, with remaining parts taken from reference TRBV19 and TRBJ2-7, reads DGGITQSPKYLFRKEGQNVTLSCEQNLNHDAMYWYRQDPGQGLRLIYYSQIVNDFQKGDIAEGYSVSREKKESFPLTVTSAQKNPTAFYLCASRPERQIEEQYFGPGTRLTVT.

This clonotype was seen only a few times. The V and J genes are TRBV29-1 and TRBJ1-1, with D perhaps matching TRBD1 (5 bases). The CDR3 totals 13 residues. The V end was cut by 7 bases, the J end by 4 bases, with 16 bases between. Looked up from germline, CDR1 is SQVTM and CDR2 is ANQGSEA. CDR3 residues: CSGAGRGRTEAFF. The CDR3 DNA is TGCAGCGGTGCTGGGAGGGGCCGCACTGAAGCTTTCTTT.

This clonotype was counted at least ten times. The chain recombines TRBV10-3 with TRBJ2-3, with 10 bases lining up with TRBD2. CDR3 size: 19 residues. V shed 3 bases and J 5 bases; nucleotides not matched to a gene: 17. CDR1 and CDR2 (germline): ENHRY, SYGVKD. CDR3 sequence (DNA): TGTGCCATCAGTGAAGGTCGAAGCGGGGGGGCCGGGGGTCGAGATACGCAGTATTTT. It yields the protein CAISEGRSGGAGGRDTQYF.

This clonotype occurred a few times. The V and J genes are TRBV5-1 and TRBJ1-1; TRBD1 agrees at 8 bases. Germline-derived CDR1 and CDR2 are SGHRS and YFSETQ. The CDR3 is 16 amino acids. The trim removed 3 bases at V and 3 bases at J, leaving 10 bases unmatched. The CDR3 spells CASSYAGDRRYTEAFF. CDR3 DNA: TGCGCCAGCAGCTATGCCGGGGACAGGAGATACACTGAAGCTTTCTTT.

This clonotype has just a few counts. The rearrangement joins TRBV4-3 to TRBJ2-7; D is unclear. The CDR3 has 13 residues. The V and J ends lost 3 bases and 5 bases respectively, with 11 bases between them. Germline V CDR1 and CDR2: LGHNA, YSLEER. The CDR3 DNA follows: TGCGCCAGCAGCCACCTCGCCGGAAACGAGCAGTACTTC. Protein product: CASSHLAGNEQYF.

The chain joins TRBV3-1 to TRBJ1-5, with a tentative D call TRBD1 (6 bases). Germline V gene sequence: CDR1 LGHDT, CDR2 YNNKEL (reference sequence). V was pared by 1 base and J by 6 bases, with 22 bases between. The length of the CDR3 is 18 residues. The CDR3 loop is CASSQVGGLGSRSQPQHF. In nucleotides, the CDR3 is TGTGCCAGCAGCCAAGTAGGGGGATTAGGTTCTAGATCTCAGCCCCAGCATTTT.